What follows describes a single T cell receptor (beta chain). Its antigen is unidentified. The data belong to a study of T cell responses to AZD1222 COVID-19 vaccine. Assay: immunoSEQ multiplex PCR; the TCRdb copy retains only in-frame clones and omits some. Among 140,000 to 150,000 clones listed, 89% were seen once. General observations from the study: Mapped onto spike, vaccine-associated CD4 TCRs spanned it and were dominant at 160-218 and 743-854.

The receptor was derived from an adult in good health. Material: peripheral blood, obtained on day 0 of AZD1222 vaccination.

CDR3 DNA: TGTGCCAGCAGCTTAACGCTGGGACAGGGGAACATTCAGTACTTC. Its protein product is CASSLTLGQGNIQYF. The chain carries TRBV7-3 and TRBJ2-4; 10 bases align to TRBD1. V trimming: 0 bases; J trimming: 7 bases; junction bases outside the gene matches: 3. This CDR3 is built from 15 residues. CDR1 and CDR2 from the germline V gene are SGHTA and FQGTGA.